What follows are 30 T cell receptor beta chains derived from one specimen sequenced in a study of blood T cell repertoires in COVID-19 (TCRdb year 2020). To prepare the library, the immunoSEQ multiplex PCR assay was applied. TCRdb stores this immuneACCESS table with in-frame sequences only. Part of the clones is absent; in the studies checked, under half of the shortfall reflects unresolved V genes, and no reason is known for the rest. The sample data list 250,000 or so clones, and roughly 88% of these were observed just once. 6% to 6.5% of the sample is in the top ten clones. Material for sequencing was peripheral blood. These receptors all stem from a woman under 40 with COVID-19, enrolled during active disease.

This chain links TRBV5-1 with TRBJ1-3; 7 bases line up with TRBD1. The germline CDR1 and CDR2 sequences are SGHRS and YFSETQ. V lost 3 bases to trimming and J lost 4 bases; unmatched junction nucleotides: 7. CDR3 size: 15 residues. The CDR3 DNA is TGCGCCAGCAGCTCTCTACAGGGGTCCGGAAACACCATATATTTT. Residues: CASSSLQGSGNTIYF.

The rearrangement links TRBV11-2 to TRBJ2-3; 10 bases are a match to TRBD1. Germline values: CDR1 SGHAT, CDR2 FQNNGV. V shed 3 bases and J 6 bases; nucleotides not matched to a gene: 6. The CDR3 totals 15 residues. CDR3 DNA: TGTGCCAGCAGCTTCCGGGACAGGGGAAGCGATACGCAGTATTTT. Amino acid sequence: CASSFRDRGSDTQYF.

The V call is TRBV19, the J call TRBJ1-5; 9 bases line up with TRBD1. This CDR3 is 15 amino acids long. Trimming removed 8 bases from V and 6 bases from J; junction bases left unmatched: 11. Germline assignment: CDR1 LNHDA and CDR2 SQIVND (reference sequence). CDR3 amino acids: CASSRDRESGQPQHF. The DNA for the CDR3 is TGTGCCAGTTCCCGGGACAGGGAGTCGGGTCAGCCCCAGCATTTT.

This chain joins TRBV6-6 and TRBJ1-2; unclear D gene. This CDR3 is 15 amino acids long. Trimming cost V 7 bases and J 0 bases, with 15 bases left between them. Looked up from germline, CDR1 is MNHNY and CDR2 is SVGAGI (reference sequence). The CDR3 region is CASNPNWGANYGYTF. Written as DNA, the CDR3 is TGTGCCAGCAATCCCAATTGGGGAGCTAACTATGGCTACACCTTC.

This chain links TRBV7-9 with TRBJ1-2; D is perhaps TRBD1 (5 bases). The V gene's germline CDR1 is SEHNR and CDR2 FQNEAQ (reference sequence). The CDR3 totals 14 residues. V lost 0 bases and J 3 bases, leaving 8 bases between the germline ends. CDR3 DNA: TGTGCCAGCAGCTTAGCCGACAGTGACTATGGCTACACCTTC. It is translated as CASSLADSDYGYTF.

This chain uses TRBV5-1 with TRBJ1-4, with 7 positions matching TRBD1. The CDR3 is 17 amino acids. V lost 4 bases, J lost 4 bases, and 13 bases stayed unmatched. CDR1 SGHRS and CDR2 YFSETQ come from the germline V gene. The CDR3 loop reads CASSQGQPIVYNEKLFF. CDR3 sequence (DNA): TGCGCCAGCAGCCAGGGACAGCCAATCGTCTATAATGAAAAACTGTTTTTT.

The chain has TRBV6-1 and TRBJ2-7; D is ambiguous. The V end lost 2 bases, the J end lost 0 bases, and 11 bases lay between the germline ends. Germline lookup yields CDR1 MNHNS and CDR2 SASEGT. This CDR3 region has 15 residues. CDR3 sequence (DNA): TGTGCCAGCAGTGAATTCCGGGTCAGCTCCTACGAGCAGTACTTC. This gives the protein CASSEFRVSSYEQYF.

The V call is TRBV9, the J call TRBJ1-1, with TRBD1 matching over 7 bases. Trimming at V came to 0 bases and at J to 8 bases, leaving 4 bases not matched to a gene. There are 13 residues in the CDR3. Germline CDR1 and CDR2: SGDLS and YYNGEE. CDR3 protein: CASSVDWDSEAFF. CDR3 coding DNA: TGTGCCAGCAGCGTAGATTGGGACAGCGAAGCTTTCTTT.

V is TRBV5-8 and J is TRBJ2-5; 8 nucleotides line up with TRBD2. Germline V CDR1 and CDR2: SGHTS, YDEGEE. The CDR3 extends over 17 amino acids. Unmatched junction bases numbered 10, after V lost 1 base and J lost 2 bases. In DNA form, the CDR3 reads TGTGCCAGCAGCTTGTTAAGTGCTAGCGGGCAGCAAGAGACCCAGTACTTC. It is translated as CASSLLSASGQQETQYF. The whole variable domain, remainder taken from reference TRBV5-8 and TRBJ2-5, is EAGVTQSPTHLIKTRGQQATLRCSPISGHTSVYWYQQALGLGLQFLLWYDEGEERNRGNFPPRFSGRQFPNYSSELNVNALELEDSALYLCASSLLSASGQQETQYFGPGTRLLVL.

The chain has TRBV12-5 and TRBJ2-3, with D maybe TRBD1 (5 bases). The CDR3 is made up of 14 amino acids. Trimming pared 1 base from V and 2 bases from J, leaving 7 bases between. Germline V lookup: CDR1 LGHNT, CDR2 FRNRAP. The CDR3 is CASGLGQLTDTQYF. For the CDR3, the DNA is TGTGCTAGTGGTTTGGGACAGCTCACAGATACGCAGTATTTT.

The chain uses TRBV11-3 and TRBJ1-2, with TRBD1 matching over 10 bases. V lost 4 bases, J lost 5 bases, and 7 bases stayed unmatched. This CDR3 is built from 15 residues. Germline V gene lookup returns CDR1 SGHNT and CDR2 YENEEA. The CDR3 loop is CASSSRQGAVYGYTF. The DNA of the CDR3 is TGTGCCAGCAGCTCTCGACAGGGGGCCGTATATGGCTACACCTTC.

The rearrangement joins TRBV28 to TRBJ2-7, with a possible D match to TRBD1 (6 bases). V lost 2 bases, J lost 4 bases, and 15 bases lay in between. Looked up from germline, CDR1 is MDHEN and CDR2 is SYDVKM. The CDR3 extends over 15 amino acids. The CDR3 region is CASSLLTGEPYEQYF. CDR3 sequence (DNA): TGTGCCAGCAGTTTACTGACAGGAGAACCTTACGAGCAGTACTTC.

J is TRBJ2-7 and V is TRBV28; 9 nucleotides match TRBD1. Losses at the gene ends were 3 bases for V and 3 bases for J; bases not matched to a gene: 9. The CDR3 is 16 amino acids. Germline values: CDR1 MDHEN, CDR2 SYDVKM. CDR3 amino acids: CASSLAGQGIFYEQYF. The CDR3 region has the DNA TGTGCCAGCAGTTTGGCGGGACAGGGTATATTCTACGAGCAGTACTTC.

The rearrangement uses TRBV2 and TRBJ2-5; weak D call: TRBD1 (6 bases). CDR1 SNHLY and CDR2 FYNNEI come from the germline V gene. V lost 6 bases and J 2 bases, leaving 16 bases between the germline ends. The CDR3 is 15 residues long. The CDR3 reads CASSRLRTEQETQYF. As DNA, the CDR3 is TGTGCCAGCAGCCGACTCCGGACAGAACAAGAGACCCAGTACTTC.

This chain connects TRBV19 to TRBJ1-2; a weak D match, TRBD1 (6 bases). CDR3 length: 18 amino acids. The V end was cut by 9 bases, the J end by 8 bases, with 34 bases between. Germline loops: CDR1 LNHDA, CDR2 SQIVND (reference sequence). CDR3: CASTMGGGGDWPLWGYTF. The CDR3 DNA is TGTGCCAGCACTATGGGCGGGGGGGGCGATTGGCCCCTCTGGGGCTACACCTTC.

CDR3 amino acids: CASSQPDRGANSPLHF. The CDR3 nucleotides read TGTGCCAGCAGCCAACCCGACCGGGGGGCGAATTCACCCCTCCACTTT. This chain joins TRBV3-1 (or the pseudogene TRBV3-2) and TRBJ1-6; a possible D gene is TRBD1 (6 bases). The V end was cut by 2 bases, the J end by 7 bases, with 15 bases between. The length of the CDR3 is 16 residues. Germline V gives CDR1 LGHDT, CDR2 YNNKEL (reference sequence).

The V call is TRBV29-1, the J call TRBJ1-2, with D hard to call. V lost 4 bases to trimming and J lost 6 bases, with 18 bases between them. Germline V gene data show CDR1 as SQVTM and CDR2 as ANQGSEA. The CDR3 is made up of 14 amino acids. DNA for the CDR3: TGCAGCGTTGCCCGGACGGGAATTTGGGATGGCTACACCTTC. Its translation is CSVARTGIWDGYTF.

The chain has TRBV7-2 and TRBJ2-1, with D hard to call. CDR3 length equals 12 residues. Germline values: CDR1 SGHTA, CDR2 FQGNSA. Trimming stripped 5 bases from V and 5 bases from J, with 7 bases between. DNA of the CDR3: TGTGCCAGCAGCCCAGTTAACAATGAGCAGTTCTTC. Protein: CASSPVNNEQFF.

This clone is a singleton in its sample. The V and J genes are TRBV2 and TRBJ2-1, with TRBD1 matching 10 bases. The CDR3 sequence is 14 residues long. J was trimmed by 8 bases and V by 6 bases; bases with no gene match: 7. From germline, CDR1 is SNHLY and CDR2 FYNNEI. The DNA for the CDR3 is TGTGCCAGCAGGACAGGGGGCGCGAGTTATGAGCAGTTCTTC. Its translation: CASRTGGASYEQFF.

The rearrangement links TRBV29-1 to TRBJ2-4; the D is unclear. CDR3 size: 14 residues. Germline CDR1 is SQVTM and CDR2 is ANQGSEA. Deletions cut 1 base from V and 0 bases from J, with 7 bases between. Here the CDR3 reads CSVEATTAKNIQYF. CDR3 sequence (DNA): TGCAGCGTTGAAGCTACTACAGCCAAAAACATTCAGTACTTC.

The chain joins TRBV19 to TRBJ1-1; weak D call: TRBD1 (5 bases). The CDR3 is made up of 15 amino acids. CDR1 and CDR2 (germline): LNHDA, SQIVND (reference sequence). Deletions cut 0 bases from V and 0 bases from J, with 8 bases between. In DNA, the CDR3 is TGTGCCAGTAGTATAGAACGGGGGATGAACACTGAAGCTTTCTTT. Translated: CASSIERGMNTEAFF. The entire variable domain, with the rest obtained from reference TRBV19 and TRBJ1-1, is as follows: DGGITQSPKYLFRKEGQNVTLSCEQNLNHDAMYWYRQDPGQGLRLIYYSQIVNDFQKGDIAEGYSVSREKKESFPLTVTSAQKNPTAFYLCASSIERGMNTEAFFGQGTRLTVV.

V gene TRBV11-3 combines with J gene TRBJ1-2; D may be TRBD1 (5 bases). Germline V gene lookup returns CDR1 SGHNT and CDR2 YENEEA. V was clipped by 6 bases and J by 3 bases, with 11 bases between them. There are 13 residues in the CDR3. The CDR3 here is CASSSWGDYGYTF. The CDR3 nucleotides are TGTGCCAGCAGTAGCTGGGGCGACTATGGCTACACCTTC.

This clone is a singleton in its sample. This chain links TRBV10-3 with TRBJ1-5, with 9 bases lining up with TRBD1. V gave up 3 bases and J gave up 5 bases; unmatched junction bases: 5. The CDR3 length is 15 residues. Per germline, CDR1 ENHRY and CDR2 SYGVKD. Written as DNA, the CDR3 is TGTGCCATCAGTGAAGGACAGGGGAACGATCAGCCCCAGCATTTT. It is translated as CAISEGQGNDQPQHF.

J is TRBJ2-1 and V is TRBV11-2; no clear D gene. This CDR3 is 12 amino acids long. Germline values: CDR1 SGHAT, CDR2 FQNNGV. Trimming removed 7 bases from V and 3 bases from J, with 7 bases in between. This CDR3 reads CASTLYYNEQFF. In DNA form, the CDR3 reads TGTGCCAGCACCCTCTACTACAATGAGCAGTTCTTC.

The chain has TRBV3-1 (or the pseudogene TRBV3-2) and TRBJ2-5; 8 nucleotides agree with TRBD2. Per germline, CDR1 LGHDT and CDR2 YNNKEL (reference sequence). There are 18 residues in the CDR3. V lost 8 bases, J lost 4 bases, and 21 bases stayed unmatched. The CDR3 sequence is CASSTSLSLAATGETQYF. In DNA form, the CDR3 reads TGTGCCAGCTCCACTTCCCTGTCACTAGCGGCAACAGGAGAGACCCAGTACTTC.

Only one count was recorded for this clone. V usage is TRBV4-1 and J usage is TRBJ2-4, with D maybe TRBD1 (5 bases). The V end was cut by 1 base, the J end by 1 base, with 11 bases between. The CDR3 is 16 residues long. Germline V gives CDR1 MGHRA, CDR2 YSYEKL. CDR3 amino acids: CASSQGQPLAKNIQYF. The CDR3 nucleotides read TGCGCCAGCAGCCAAGGACAGCCGTTGGCCAAAAACATTCAGTACTTC.

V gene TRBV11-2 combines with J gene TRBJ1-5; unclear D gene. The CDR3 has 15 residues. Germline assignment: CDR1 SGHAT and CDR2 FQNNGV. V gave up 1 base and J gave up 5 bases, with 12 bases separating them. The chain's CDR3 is CASSLGGGRDQPQHF. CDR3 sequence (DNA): TGTGCCAGCAGCTTAGGGGGTGGGAGAGATCAGCCCCAGCATTTT.

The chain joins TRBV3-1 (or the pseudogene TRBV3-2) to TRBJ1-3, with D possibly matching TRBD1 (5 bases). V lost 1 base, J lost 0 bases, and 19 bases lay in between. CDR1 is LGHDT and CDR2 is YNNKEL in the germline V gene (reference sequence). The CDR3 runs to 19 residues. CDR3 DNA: TGTGCCAGCAGCCAAGGCCCCCATTATGGAGGGACCTCTGGAAACACCATATATTTT. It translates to CASSQGPHYGGTSGNTIYF.

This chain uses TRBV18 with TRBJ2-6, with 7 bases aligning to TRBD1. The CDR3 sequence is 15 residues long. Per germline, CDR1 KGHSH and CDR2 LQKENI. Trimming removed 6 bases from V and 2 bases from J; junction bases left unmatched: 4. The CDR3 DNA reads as TGTGCCAGCTCTGAGGGGGCCCCTGGGGCCAACGTCCTGACTTTC. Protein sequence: CASSEGAPGANVLTF.

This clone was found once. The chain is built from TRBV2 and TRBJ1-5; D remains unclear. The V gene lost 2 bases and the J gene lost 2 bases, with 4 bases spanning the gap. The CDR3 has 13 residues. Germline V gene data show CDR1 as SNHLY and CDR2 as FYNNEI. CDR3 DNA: TGTGCCAGCAGTGAACTACGCAATCAGCCCCAGCATTTT. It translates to CASSELRNQPQHF.